This T cell receptor beta chain was documented in a study of Graves' ophthalmopathy and Graves' hyperthyroidism. In the study overall: The study drew peripheral blood at initial diagnosis, before any treatment. Study-level findings and limits: Cross-validated, the 13-signature model showed 87.88%/81.08% sensitivity/specificity, and 80%/75% in the test set.

CDR3 regions of TCR beta were amplified from RNA transcripts. HTBI primers were used in a first-round RT-PCR, which preceded a second-round multiplex PCR. TCRdb re-analysed the multiplex PCR reads in MiXCR, keeping a single row per CDR3 protein. The sample consists of fewer than 350,000 distinct CDR3 sequences, about a sixth of them appearing once. The J segment lost 2 bases and the V segment lost 4 bases, leaving 11 bases of the junction unmatched. The CDR3 has 17 amino acids. CDR1 SGHKS and CDR2 YYEKEE come from the germline V gene (reference sequence). Patients were excluded if they had other autoimmune diseases or uncontrolled infections, and likewise if pregnancy or lactation applied. This clonotype was picked up many times. Its target is not known.

The chain is built from TRBV5-5 and TRBJ2-5, with 10 nucleotides matching TRBD2. The sequenced sample was peripheral blood. This clonotype was obtained from an adult man with Graves' ophthalmopathy. The CDR3: CASSLFSSGGTQETQYF. For the CDR3, the DNA is TGTGCCAGCAGCCTGTTCTCTAGCGGGGGCACACAAGAGACCCAGTACTTC.